The T cell receptor (beta chain) described here comes from a study of response to subunit inactivated influenza vaccine. The V gene lost 0 bases and the J gene lost 6 bases, with 12 bases spanning the gap. CDR3 size: 14 residues. Germline assignment: CDR1 SEHNR and CDR2 FQNEAQ (reference sequence). Study-level points and caveats: Only a handful of new T cells, the authors suggested, are recruited with each seasonal influenza vaccination.

Many counts were recorded for this clonotype. The target antigen is unknown. TCRdb fed the RT-PCR reads into MiXCR, producing one record per CDR3 protein. This table holds about half a million distinct CDR3 sequences, 9.5% to 13% found once. V usage is TRBV7-9 and J usage is TRBJ2-7; D might be TRBD2 (6 bases). This receptor was identified in a man aged 50-59 years who received an inactivated influenza vaccine. The sample in question was PBMCs from blood, obtained roughly 45 days after vaccination. The CDR3 DNA reads as TGTGCCAGCAGCTTAGCGCCTAGCGAGGCCGAGCAGTACTTC. It encodes CASSLAPSEAEQYF. The full variable domain, with the rest looked up from reference TRBV7-9 and TRBJ2-7, is DTGVSQNPRHKITKRGQNVTFRCDPISEHNRLYWYRQTLGQGPEFLTYFQNEAQLEKSRLLSDRFSAERPKGSFSTLEIQRTEQGDSAMYLCASSLAPSEAEQYFGPGTRLTVT.